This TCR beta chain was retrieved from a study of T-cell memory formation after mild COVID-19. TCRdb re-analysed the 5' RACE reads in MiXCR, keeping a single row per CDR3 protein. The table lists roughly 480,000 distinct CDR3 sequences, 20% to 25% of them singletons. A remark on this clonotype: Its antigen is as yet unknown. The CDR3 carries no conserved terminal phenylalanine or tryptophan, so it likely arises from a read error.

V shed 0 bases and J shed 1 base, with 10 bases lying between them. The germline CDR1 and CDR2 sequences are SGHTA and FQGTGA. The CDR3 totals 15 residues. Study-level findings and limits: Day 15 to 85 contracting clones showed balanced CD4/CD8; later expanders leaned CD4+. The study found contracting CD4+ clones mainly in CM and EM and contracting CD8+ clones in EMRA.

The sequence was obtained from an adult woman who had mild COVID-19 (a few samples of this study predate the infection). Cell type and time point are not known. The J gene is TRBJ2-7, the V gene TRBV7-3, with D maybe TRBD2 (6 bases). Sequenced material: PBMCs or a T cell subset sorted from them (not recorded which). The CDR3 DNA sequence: TGTGCCAGCAGCTTAACGCCACTAGCTTCCTACGAGCAGTACTTG. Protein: CASSLTPLASYEQYL.